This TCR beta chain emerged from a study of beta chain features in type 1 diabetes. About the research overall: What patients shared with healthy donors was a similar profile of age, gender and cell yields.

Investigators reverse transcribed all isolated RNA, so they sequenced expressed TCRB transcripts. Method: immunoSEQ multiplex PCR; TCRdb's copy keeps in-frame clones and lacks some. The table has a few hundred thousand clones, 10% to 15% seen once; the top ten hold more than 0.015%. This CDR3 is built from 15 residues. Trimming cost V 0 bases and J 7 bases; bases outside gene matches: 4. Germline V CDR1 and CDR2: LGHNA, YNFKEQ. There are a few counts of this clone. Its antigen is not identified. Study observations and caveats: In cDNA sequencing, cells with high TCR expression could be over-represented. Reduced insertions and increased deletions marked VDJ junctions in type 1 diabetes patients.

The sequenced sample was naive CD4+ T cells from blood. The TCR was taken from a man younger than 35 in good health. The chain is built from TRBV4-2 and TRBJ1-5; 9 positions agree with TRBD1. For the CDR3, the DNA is TGTGCCAGCAGCCAAGAGGGACAGGGAGTCCAGCCCCAGCATTTT. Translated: CASSQEGQGVQPQHF.